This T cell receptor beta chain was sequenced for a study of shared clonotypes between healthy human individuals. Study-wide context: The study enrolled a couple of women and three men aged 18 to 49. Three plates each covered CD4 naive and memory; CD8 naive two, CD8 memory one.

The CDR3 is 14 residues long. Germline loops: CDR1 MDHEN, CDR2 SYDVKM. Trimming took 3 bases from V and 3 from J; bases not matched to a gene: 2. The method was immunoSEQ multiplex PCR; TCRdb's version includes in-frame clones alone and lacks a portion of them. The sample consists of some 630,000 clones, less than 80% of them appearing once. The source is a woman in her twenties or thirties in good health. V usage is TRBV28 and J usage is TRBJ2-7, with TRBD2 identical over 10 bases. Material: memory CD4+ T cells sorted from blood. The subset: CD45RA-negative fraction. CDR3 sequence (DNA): TGTGCCAGCAGTTTGGGACTAGCGATCTACGAGCAGTACTTC. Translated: CASSLGLAIYEQYF.